This passage covers 17 T cell receptor beta chains from one sample sequenced in a study of metastatic and nonmetastatic thyroid tumors. TCRdb re-called the PCR reads via MiXCR. The sample shows just under 45,000 clones, around 3.1% of them seen only once. All patients were untreated before thyroid surgery. The sample consisted of blood. These receptors all stem from a female donor with papillary thyroid cancer or a benign thyroid nodule (not recorded which). Some clones in this sample may be carry-over from other donors' samples.

This clone was detected ten times or more. The rearrangement uses TRBV28 and TRBJ1-1; a weak D match, TRBD1 (6 bases). Per the germline V gene, CDR1 is MDHEN and CDR2 is SYDVKM. CDR3 length equals 14 residues. The V end lost 3 bases, the J end lost 9 bases, and 17 bases lay between the germline ends. The CDR3 DNA follows: TGTGCCAGCAGTTTTGGGGGCGAAGTCACCAAAGCTTTCTTT. Its translation: CASSFGGEVTKAFF.

This clone was counted ten times or more. The chain is built from TRBV20-1 and TRBJ1-1, with D hard to call. V was cut by 6 bases and J by 3 bases, with 8 bases left in between. CDR1 and CDR2 from the germline V gene are DFQATT and SNEGSKA (reference sequence). This CDR3 is built from 11 residues. The CDR3 DNA reads as TGCAGTGCCCAGAGGGACACTGAAGCTTTCTTT. As protein: CSAQRDTEAFF.

This clone was seen at least ten times. The V gene is TRBV20-1, the J gene TRBJ2-5, with 8 bases that match TRBD2. The J segment lost 2 bases and the V segment lost 6 bases, leaving 8 bases of the junction unmatched. CDR1 and CDR2 from the germline V gene are DFQATT and SNEGSKA (reference sequence). The CDR3 is 14 amino acids. For the CDR3, the DNA is TGCAGTGCGGAAGTACTAGCGGCACAAGAGACCCAGTACTTC. This codes for CSAEVLAAQETQYF.

This clone was detected ten times or more. CDR3 residues: CATSDPEIEGYTF. CDR3 DNA sequence: TGTGCCACCAGTGACCCAGAGATAGAGGGCTACACCTTC. The genes are TRBV24-1 and TRBJ1-2; no definite D call. The germline V and J ends were trimmed by 4 bases and 8 bases, with 13 bases remaining between them. CDR3 length: 13 residues. The germline gives CDR1 KGHDR, CDR2 SFDVKD.

This clone has ten or more counts. V is TRBV18 and J is TRBJ2-3; D remains unclear. With 4 bases removed from V and 0 bases from J, the gap between germline ends came to 17 bases. Germline V gene data show CDR1 as KGHSH and CDR2 as LQKENI. This CDR3 has 17 residues. The CDR3 nucleotides read TGTGCCAGCTCACGAGGTCGGAGTCGTGCTAGCACAGATACGCAGTATTTT. This translates into CASSRGRSRASTDTQYF.

This clone appeared many times. The rearrangement links TRBV3-1 to TRBJ2-7; 8 bases agree with TRBD2. CDR3 size: 15 residues. Germline trimming cut 1 base from V and 2 bases from J; bases unmatched to any gene: 4. Germline CDR1 is LGHDT and CDR2 is YNNKEL (reference sequence). The CDR3 sequence: CASSQGKAGAYEQYF. CDR3 coding DNA: TGTGCCAGCAGCCAAGGCAAAGCGGGAGCCTACGAGCAGTACTTC.

This clone was observed at least ten times. This chain links TRBV5-1 with TRBJ1-2; D gene uncertain. The germline CDR1 and CDR2 sequences are SGHRS and YFSETQ. Trimming removed 0 bases at V and 7 bases at J, with 13 bases between. This CDR3 spans 14 amino acids. CDR3 amino acids: CASSLGRGLGGYTF. The CDR3 DNA reads as TGCGCCAGCAGCTTGGGTAGAGGCTTGGGTGGCTACACCTTC.

This clone was seen at least ten times. The junction departs from germline at one end; a sequencing error may be responsible. The sample contains more than one DNA sequence encoding this CDR3. The genes are TRBV5-5 and TRBJ2-1, with 9 nucleotides matching TRBD2. The CDR3 runs 18 residues. Germline CDR1 is SGHKS and CDR2 is YYEKEE (reference sequence). The CDR3 reads CASSLVGWAGGGSNEQFF. The CDR3 coding sequence is TGCGCCAGCAGCTTGGTGGGGTGGGCGGGGGGGGGCTCTAATGAGCAGTTCTTC.

This clone appeared many times. A much larger clone lies one base from this, so it may be a read error. The V gene is TRBV3-1, the J gene TRBJ1-2, with a possible D match to TRBD1 (6 bases). The CDR3 loop spans 14 amino acids. Germline values: CDR1 LGHDT, CDR2 YNNKEL (reference sequence). CDR3 sequence (DNA): TGTACCAGCAGCCAACCCCAACAGGGAAGTGGCTACACCTTC. It codes for CTSSQPQQGSGYTF. The full variable domain, rest sourced from reference TRBV3-1 and TRBJ1-2, is DTAVSQTPKYLVTQMGNDKSIKCEQNLGHDTMYWYKQDSKKFLKIMFSYNNKELIINETVPNRFSPKSPDKAHLNLHINSLELGDSAVYFCTSSQPQQGSGYTFGSGTRLTVV.

This clone occurred many times. V is TRBV25-1 and J is TRBJ2-5; D ambiguous. The V gene lost 0 bases and the J gene lost 4 bases, with 12 bases spanning the gap. This CDR3 region has 15 residues. Per the germline V gene, CDR1 is MGHDK and CDR2 is SYGVNS. The CDR3 region has the DNA TGTGCCAGCAGTGAATATATGTCCTGGGGAGAGACCCAGTACTTC. Translating it yields CASSEYMSWGETQYF.

This clone was observed many times. The chain recombines TRBV5-1 with TRBJ1-2; D remains ambiguous. Trimming removed 0 bases from V and 3 bases from J, with 9 bases in between. This CDR3 is built from 14 residues. Looked up from germline, CDR1 is SGHRS and CDR2 is YFSETQ. This CDR3 is CASSLGGEYYGYTF. The DNA of the CDR3 is TGCGCCAGCAGCTTGGGCGGGGAATACTATGGCTACACCTTC.

By proportion, this clone is large. The V gene is TRBV12-3 or TRBV12-4, the J gene TRBJ2-5; 7 bases align to TRBD2. The CDR3 is 13 residues long. The V gene end was trimmed by 7 bases and the J gene end by 1 base; junction bases not matched to a gene: 3. The CDR3 protein is CASKWGGQETQYF. For the CDR3, the DNA is TGTGCCAGCAAGTGGGGGGGCCAAGAGACCCAGTACTTC.

A remark on this clone: Compared with germline, one end of the junction differs, possibly owing to a read error. The chain has TRBV10-3 and TRBJ1-1, with D unclear. CDR1 ENHRY and CDR2 SYGVKD come from the germline V gene. The CDR3 sequence is 11 residues long. The CDR3 here is CATSRGTEAFF. CDR3 in DNA: TGTGCCACCAGTCGGGGAACTGAAGCTTTCTTT.

At least ten counts were recorded for this clone. The gene calls are TRBV30 and TRBJ2-1; D uncertain. The CDR3 contains 13 residues. Per the germline V gene, CDR1 is GTSNPN and CDR2 is SVGIG (reference sequence). The germline V and J ends were trimmed by 1 base and 2 bases, with 6 bases remaining between them. This CDR3 reads CAWSETAYNEQFF. The CDR3 nucleotides read TGTGCCTGGAGTGAGACTGCCTACAATGAGCAGTTCTTC. Combining the CDR3 with reference TRBV30 and TRBJ2-1 gives the whole variable domain SQTIHQWPATLVQPVGSPLSLECTVEGTSNPNLYWYRQAAGRGLQLLFYSVGIGQISSEVPQNLSASRPQDRQFILSSKKLLLSDSGFYLCAWSETAYNEQFFGPGTRLTVL.

This clone was seen more than once but under ten times. The chain has TRBV24-1 and TRBJ2-5, with D possibly being TRBD1 or TRBD2 (5 bases each). V lost 6 bases and J lost 2, with 12 bases in between. The CDR3 has 14 amino acids. Germline V CDR1 and CDR2: KGHDR, SFDVKD. The CDR3 coding sequence is TGTGCCACCAGTAACACGGGGCCACAAGAGACCCAGTACTTC. Translating gives CATSNTGPQETQYF.

This clone was detected ten times or more. J is TRBJ2-7 and V is TRBV5-4, with a weak D call TRBD2 (6 bases). The CDR3 sequence is 16 residues long. The germline gives CDR1 SGHNT, CDR2 YYREEE (reference sequence). Trimming removed 5 bases at V and 0 bases at J, with 18 bases between. The CDR3 here is CASSSWDSTSSYEQYF. In DNA, the CDR3 is TGTGCCAGCAGTTCCTGGGACTCTACTAGCTCCTACGAGCAGTACTTC.

In this sample, this clone turned up a few times. The genes are TRBV20-1 and TRBJ2-7; D might be TRBD1 (5 bases). Between the trimmed V and J ends, which lost 3 bases and 2 bases, there was a span of 14 bases. Germline V lookup: CDR1 DFQATT, CDR2 SNEGSKA (reference sequence). The CDR3 covers 14 residues. This CDR3 is CSASNALQAYEQYF. The CDR3 DNA sequence: TGCAGTGCTAGTAATGCTCTACAGGCCTACGAGCAGTACTTC.